This TCR beta chain emerged from a study of long-term antiretroviral therapy in people with HIV. Looking at the study overall: Specimens dating back about a decade before the 2015 immediate-ART recommendation are the oldest included.

The assay used was immunoSEQ (version v3.0), run at survey level. Measured with immunoSEQ multiplex PCR; TCRdb has only the in-frame clones, and not every one. The sample holds over 30,000 clones, under 85% seen once. Germline-derived CDR1 and CDR2 are SGHRS and YFSETQ. The CDR3 totals 12 residues. V shed 4 bases and J shed 13 bases, with 17 bases lying between them. The chain carries TRBV5-1 and TRBJ2-5, with D tentatively TRBD1 or TRBD2 (5 bases each). The sequences come from unsorted PBMCs, collected 1 year after starting antiretroviral therapy. The clonotype comes from a man aged 18 to 35 with HIV. CDR3 residues: CASSRDRGGWYF. Written as DNA, the CDR3 is TGCGCCAGCAGCCGGGACCGTGGTGGCTGGTACTTC. Complete variable domain (other parts from reference TRBV5-1 and TRBJ2-5): KAGVTQTPRYLIKTRGQQVTLSCSPISGHRSVSWYQQTPGQGLQFLFEYFSETQRNKGNFPGRFSGRQFSNSRSEMNVSTLELGDSALYLCASSRDRGGWYFGPGTRLLVL.